Listed below are T cell receptor beta chains from one sample, sequenced in a study of cytomegalovirus exposure and HLA in healthy donors. Data came from immunoSEQ multiplex PCR; TCRdb stores just in-frame clones and leaves some out. The ten top clones account for around 2.2%, within a sample of approximately 140,000 clones. Sequenced sample: PBMCs. Receptors were obtained from a woman aged 18-29 years in good health and CMV-seronegative. The CDR3 runs from the conserved cysteine through the conserved F or W. The D gene is left open where the match is weak.

cdr3_length	j_call	d_call	v_call	cdr3_aa	cdr3_nt
16	TRBJ2-3	TRBD2	TRBV5-1	CASSFGGFIYPDTQYF	TGCGCCAGCAGCTTCGGGGGGTTTATTTACCCAGATACGCAGTATTTT
14	TRBJ2-1	TRBD2	TRBV30	CAWIQAGGINEQFF	TGTGCCTGGATACAAGCGGGAGGTATCAATGAGCAGTTCTTC
16	TRBJ1-3	.	TRBV19	CASSRNRRSSGNTIYF	TGTGCCAGTAGTAGAAATAGGCGGTCCTCTGGAAACACCATATATTTT
13	TRBJ2-5	.	TRBV7-9	CASSLGNRETQYF	TGTGCCAGCAGCCTAGGAAATCGGGAGACCCAGTACTTC
15	TRBJ1-4	TRBD1	TRBV7-2	CASSFGDRDNEKLFF	TGTGCCAGCAGCTTCGGGGACAGAGACAATGAAAAACTGTTTTTT
13	TRBJ2-1	.	TRBV2	CASRRESYNEQFF	TGTGCCAGCAGGAGGGAATCCTACAATGAGCAGTTCTTC
14	TRBJ1-2	.	TRBV5-4	CASSLNPGGYGYTF	TGTGCCAGCAGCTTGAACCCGGGGGGCTATGGCTACACCTTC
15	TRBJ2-1	.	TRBV7-3	CASSLQAVHFNEQFF	TGTGCCAGCAGCCTGCAAGCGGTGCATTTTAATGAGCAGTTCTTC
14	TRBJ2-7	TRBD2	TRBV5-3	CARSLVQREVEQYF	TGTGCCAGAAGCTTGGTCCAGCGGGAGGTTGAGCAGTACTTC
15	TRBJ2-1	.	TRBV21-1	CASSRRCLGSNEQFF	TGTGCCAGCAGCAGACGGTGTCTGGGGAGCAATGAGCAGTTCTTC
19	TRBJ2-3	TRBD1	TRBV7-9	CASSSYTGTGGRPQDTQYF	TGTGCCAGCAGCTCGTATACCGGGACAGGGGGCCGGCCCCAAGATACGCAGTATTTT
16	TRBJ1-5	.	TRBV6-5	CASSSLGQGNYQPQHF	TGTGCCAGCAGTTCCTTAGGGCAGGGGAACTATCAGCCCCAGCATTTT
14	TRBJ2-1	.	TRBV7-9	CASSPPGSYNEQFF	TGTGCCAGCAGCCCCCCGGGTTCCTACAATGAGCAGTTCTTC
15	TRBJ1-5	TRBD1	TRBV6-5	CASSIDRGNNQPQHF	TGTGCCAGCAGTATCGACAGGGGGAATAATCAGCCCCAGCATTTT
16	TRBJ2-2	.	TRBV19	CASSIGTGSNTGELFF	TGTGCCAGTAGTATTGGTACAGGATCAAACACCGGGGAGCTGTTTTTT
14	TRBJ2-3	.	TRBV5-5	CASTGKGYADTQYF	TGTGCCAGCACCGGGAAAGGGTACGCAGATACGCAGTATTTT
11	TRBJ2-5	.	TRBV2	CASREDGTQYF	TGTGCCAGCAGGGAAGACGGGACCCAGTACTTC
12	TRBJ1-1	.	TRBV7-2	CASSLAEIPAFF	TGTGCCAGCAGCCTAGCGGAGATTCCCGCTTTCTTT
16	TRBJ2-5	TRBD2	TRBV10-1	CASSERPGLAIETQYF	TGCGCCAGCAGTGAACGACCGGGACTAGCCATAGAGACCCAGTACTTC
13	TRBJ2-3	.	TRBV27	CASSRRNTDTQYF	TGTGCCAGCTCTCGGCGGAACACAGATACGCAGTATTTT
16	TRBJ2-7	TRBD2	TRBV13	CASSRLGVAGAYEQYF	TGTGCCAGCAGCCGGCTGGGGGTAGCGGGGGCCTACGAGCAGTACTTC
14	TRBJ2-1	.	TRBV6-5	CASSYGGSRDEQFF	TGTGCCAGCAGTTACGGGGGGAGTCGGGATGAGCAGTTCTTC
14	TRBJ2-7	TRBD2	TRBV6-1	CATSGLASSYEQYF	TGTGCCACCTCAGGACTAGCGAGCTCCTACGAGCAGTACTTC
15	TRBJ1-1	.	TRBV25-1	CASRTYSWEGDEAFF	TGTGCCAGCAGGACTTACTCATGGGAGGGTGATGAAGCTTTCTTT
12	TRBJ1-1	.	TRBV5-1	CASSFNRAEAFF	TGCGCCAGCAGTTTCAACAGGGCTGAAGCTTTCTTT
18	TRBJ2-2	TRBD2	TRBV7-2	CASSLALRLAGDTGELFF	TGTGCCAGCAGCTTAGCGCTGAGGCTAGCGGGAGACACCGGGGAGCTGTTTTTT
15	TRBJ2-1	.	TRBV12-2	CASRFQREASNEQFF	TGTGCAAGTCGCTTTCAGAGGGAGGCTAGCAATGAGCAGTTCTTC
15	TRBJ2-1	.	TRBV15	CATSRKLQGDNEQFF	TGTGCCACCAGCAGGAAGCTACAGGGAGACAATGAGCAGTTCTTC
15	TRBJ2-7	TRBD2	TRBV7-2	CASSLGTSGYYEQYF	TGTGCCAGCAGCCTAGGGACTAGCGGGTACTACGAGCAGTACTTC
13	TRBJ2-2	.	TRBV29-1	CSVEPENTGELFF	TGCAGCGTTGAACCAGAGAACACCGGGGAGCTGTTTTTT
14	TRBJ2-1	.	TRBV5-8	CASSLTHRDDEQFF	TGTGCCAGCAGCTTAACGCACAGGGACGATGAGCAGTTCTTC
16	TRBJ2-5	TRBD2	TRBV7-2	CASSLRAGVGQETQYF	TGTGCCAGCAGCCTTAGAGCGGGAGTAGGTCAAGAGACCCAGTACTTC
15	TRBJ2-2	TRBD1	TRBV5-1	CASSLGQGSTGELFF	TGCGCCAGCAGCTTAGGACAGGGGAGTACCGGGGAGCTGTTTTTT
13	TRBJ1-2	.	TRBV29-1	CSFQNRDKGGYTF	TGCAGCTTTCAAAACAGGGATAAGGGTGGCTACACCTTC
14	TRBJ1-2	.	TRBV5-6	CASSLPRGSYGYTF	TGTGCCAGCAGCTTGCCCCGGGGGAGCTATGGCTACACCTTC
16	TRBJ2-1	.	TRBV2	CASRARLASSYNEQFF	TGTGCCAGCAGGGCGAGGCTCGCGAGCTCCTACAATGAGCAGTTCTTC
16	TRBJ2-1	TRBD2	TRBV5-4	CASSIASGSRYNEQFF	TGTGCCAGCAGCATTGCTAGCGGGAGTAGGTACAATGAGCAGTTCTTC
16	TRBJ2-1	TRBD2	TRBV4-3	CASSQESGGLASEQFF	TGCGCCAGCAGCCAAGAGTCGGGGGGACTAGCGAGTGAGCAGTTCTTC
14	TRBJ2-1	TRBD2	TRBV4-2	CASSQGTSPNEQFF	TGTGCCAGCAGCCAAGGGACTAGCCCCAATGAGCAGTTCTTC
15	TRBJ2-1	.	TRBV25-1	CASSEGRDSYNEQFF	TGTGCCAGCAGTGAGGGCCGGGATTCCTACAATGAGCAGTTCTTC
11	TRBJ2-2	.	TRBV10-1	CASSGAGELFF	TGCGCCAGCAGTGGGGCAGGAGAGCTGTTTTTT
16	TRBJ2-1	.	TRBV6-1	CASSDQQGPSYNEQFF	TGTGCCAGCAGTGACCAACAGGGCCCGTCCTACAATGAGCAGTTCTTC
15	TRBJ1-1	.	TRBV7-3	CASSPTGTRPTEAFF	TGTGCCAGCAGCCCCACCGGGACAAGGCCCACTGAAGCTTTCTTT
13	TRBJ1-4	.	TRBV6-6	CASSYSSGGRIFF	TGTGCCAGCAGTTACAGTTCGGGGGGACGCATTTTTTTT
15	TRBJ2-6	.	TRBV15	CATSRSASGANVLTF	TGTGCCACCAGCAGAAGTGCGTCTGGGGCCAACGTCCTGACTTTC
19	TRBJ2-1	TRBD2	TRBV10-3	CAISETTSGSFFYGNEQFF	TGTGCCATCAGTGAGACCACTAGCGGGAGTTTCTTCTACGGCAATGAGCAGTTCTTC
12	TRBJ2-3	.	TRBV10-3	CAISESGDTQYF	TGTGCCATCAGTGAGTCCGGAGATACGCAGTATTTT
20	TRBJ2-1	TRBD2	TRBV11-3	CASSLDEGRLAGASYNEQFF	TGTGCCAGCAGCTTAGATGAAGGAAGACTAGCGGGTGCCTCCTACAATGAGCAGTTCTTC
15	TRBJ1-2	.	TRBV4-1	CASSQGGPRKYGYTF	TGCGCCAGCAGCCAAGGTGGGCCACGAAAATATGGCTACACCTTC
15	TRBJ2-3	TRBD1	TRBV5-1	CASSLTGGSTDTQYF	TGCGCCAGCAGCTTAACAGGGGGCTCCACAGATACGCAGTATTTT
13	TRBJ2-1	.	TRBV19	CASSIGAGNEQFF	TGTGCCAGTAGTATAGGCGCGGGGAATGAGCAGTTCTTC
14	TRBJ2-3	TRBD2	TRBV5-1	CASIASGRTDTQYF	TGCGCCAGCATCGCTAGCGGGAGAACAGATACGCAGTATTTT
14	TRBJ1-1	.	TRBV2	CASSDGFRGNCAFF	TGTGCCAGCAGTGATGGGTTCAGGGGCAATTGTGCTTTCTTT
14	TRBJ1-2	.	TRBV5-4	CASSLGGGSYGYTF	TGTGCCAGCAGCTTGGGGGGGGGTTCCTATGGCTACACCTTC
15	TRBJ1-2	.	TRBV10-3	CAISEGPGTYYSYTF	TGTGCCATCAGTGAAGGGCCGGGGACATACTATTCCTACACCTTC